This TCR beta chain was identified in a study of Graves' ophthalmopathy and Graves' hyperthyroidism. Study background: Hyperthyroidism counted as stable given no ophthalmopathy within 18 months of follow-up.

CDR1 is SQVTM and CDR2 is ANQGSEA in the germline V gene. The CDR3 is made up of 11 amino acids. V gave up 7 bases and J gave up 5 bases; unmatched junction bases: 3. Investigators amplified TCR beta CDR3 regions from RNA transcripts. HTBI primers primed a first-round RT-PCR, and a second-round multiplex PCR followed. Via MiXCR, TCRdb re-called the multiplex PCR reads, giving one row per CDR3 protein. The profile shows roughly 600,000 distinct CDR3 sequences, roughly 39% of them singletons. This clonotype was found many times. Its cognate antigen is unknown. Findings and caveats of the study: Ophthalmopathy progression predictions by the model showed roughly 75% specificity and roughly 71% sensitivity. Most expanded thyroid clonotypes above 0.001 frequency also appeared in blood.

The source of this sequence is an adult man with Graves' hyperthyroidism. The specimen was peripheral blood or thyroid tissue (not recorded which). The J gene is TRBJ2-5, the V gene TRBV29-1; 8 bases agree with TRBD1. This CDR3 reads CSADREETQYF. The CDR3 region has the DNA TGCAGCGCGGACAGGGAGGAGACCCAGTACTTC.